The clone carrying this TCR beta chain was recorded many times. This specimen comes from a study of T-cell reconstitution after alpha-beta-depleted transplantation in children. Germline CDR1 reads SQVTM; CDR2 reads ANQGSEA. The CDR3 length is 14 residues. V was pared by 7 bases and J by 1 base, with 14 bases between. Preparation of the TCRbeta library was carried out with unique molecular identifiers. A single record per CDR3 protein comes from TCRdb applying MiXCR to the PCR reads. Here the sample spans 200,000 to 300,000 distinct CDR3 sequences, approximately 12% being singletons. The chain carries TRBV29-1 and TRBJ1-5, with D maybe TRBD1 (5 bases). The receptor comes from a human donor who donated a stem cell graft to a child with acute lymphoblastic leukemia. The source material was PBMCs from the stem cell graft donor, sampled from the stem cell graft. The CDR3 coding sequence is TGCAGCGCCCACCCTGGGGACAGCAATCAGCCCCAGCATTTT. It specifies CSAHPGDSNQPQHF.